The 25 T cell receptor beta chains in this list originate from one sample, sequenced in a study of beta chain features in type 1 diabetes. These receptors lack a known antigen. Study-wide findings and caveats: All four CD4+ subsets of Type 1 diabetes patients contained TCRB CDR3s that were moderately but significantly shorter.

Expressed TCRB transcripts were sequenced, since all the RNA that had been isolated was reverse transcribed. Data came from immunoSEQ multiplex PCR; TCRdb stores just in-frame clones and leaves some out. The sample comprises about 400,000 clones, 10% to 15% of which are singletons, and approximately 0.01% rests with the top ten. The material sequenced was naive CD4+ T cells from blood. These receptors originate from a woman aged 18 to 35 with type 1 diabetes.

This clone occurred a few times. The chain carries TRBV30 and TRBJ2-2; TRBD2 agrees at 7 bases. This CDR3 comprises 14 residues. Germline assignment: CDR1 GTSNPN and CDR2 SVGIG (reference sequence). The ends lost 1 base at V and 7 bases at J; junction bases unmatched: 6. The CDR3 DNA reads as TGTGCCTGGAGTGGGGGGACTACCAACGGGGAGCTGTTTTTT. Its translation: CAWSGGTTNGELFF.

CDR3 sequence reads: CASSLGRTSAGTGELFF. The CDR3 DNA is TGTGCCAGCAGTTTGGGCAGGACTAGCGCTGGGACCGGGGAGCTGTTTTTT. This rearrangement joins TRBV27 to TRBJ2-2, with TRBD2 matching over 9 bases. With 3 bases clipped from V and 5 bases from J, the junction kept 10 bases outside the gene matches. The CDR3 is 17 residues long. Germline V CDR1 and CDR2: MNHEY, SMNVEV (reference sequence).

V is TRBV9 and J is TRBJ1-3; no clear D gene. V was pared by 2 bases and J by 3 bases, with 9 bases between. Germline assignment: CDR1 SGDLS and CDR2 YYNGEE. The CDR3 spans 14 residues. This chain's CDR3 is CASSVWEVGNTIYF. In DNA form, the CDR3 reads TGTGCCAGCAGCGTCTGGGAGGTTGGAAACACCATATATTTT.

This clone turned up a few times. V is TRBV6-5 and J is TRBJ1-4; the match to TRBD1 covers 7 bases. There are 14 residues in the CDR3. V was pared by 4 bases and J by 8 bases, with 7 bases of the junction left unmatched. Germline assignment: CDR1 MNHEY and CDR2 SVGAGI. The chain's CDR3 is CASSSAGGWEKLFF. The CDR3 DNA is TGTGCCAGCAGTTCGGCAGGGGGATGGGAAAAACTGTTTTTT.

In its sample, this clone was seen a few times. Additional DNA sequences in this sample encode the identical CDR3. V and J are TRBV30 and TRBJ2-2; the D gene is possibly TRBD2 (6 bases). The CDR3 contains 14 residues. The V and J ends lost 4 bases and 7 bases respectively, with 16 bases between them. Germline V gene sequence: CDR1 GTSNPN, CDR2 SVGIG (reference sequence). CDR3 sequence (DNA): TGTGCCTGGACCGGTACTAGCCTGGTCGGGGAGCTGTTTTTT. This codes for CAWTGTSLVGELFF.

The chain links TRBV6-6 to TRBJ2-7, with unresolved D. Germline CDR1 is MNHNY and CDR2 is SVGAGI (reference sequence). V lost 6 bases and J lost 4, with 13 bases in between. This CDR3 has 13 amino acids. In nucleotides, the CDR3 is TGTGCCAGCAGACCGCATACAGCATACGAGCAGTACTTC. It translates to CASRPHTAYEQYF.

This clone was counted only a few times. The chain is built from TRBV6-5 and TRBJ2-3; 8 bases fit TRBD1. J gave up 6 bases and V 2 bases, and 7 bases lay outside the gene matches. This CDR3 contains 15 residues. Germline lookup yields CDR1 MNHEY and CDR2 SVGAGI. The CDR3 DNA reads TGTGCCAGCAGTTACACCGACAGGGGTGGGGATACGCAGTATTTT. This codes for CASSYTDRGGDTQYF.

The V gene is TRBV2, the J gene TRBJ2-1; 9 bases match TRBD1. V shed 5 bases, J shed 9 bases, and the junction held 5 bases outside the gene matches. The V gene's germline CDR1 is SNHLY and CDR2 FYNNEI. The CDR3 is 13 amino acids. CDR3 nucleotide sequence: TGTGCCAGCAGTTGGACAGGGGACGCTGAGCAGTTCTTC. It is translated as CASSWTGDAEQFF.

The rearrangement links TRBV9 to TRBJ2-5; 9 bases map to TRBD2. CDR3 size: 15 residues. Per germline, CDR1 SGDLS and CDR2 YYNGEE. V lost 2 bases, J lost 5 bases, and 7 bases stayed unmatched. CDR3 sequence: CASSVGGTSRETQYF. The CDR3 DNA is TGTGCCAGCAGCGTGGGCGGGACTAGCAGGGAGACCCAGTACTTC.

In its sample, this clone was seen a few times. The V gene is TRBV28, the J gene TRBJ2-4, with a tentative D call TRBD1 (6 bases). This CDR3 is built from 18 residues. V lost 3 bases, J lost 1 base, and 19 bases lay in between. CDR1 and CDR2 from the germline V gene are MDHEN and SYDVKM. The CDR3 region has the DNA TGTGCCAGCAGTTTGGACGTGGGCAGGGGAGTCGCCAAAAACATTCAGTACTTC. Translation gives CASSLDVGRGVAKNIQYF.

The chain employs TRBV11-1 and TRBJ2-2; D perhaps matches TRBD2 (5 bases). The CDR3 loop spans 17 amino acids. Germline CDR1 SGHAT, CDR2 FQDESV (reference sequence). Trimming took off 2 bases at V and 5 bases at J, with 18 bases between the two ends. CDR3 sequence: CASSLLLISGNTGELFF. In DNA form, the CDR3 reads TGTGCCAGCAGCTTACTTCTGATATCGGGGAATACCGGGGAGCTGTTTTTT.

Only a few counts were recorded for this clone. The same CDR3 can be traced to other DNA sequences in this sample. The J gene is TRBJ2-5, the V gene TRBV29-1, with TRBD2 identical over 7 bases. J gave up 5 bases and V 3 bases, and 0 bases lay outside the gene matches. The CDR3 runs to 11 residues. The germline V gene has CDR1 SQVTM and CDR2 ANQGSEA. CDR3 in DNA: TGCAGCGTTGAGCGGGGGGAGACCCAGTACTTC. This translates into CSVERGETQYF.

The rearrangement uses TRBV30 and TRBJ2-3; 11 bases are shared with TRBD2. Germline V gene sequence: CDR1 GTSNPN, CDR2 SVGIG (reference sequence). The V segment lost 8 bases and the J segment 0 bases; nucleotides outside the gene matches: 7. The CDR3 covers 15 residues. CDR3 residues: CARSTSGISTDTQYF. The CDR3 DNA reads TGTGCCCGATCGACTAGCGGGATTAGCACAGATACGCAGTATTTT.

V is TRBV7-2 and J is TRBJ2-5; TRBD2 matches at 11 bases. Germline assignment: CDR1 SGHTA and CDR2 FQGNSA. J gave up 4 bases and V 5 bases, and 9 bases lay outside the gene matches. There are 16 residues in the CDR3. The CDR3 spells CASSARLAGGPETQYF. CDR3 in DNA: TGTGCCAGCAGCGCACGATTAGCGGGAGGGCCAGAGACCCAGTACTTC.

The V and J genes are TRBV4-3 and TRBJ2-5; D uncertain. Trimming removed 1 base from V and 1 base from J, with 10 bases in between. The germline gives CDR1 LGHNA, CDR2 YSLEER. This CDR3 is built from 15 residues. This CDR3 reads CASSQAAGSQETQYF. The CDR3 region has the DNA TGCGCCAGCAGCCAAGCGGCAGGCAGCCAAGAGACCCAGTACTTC.

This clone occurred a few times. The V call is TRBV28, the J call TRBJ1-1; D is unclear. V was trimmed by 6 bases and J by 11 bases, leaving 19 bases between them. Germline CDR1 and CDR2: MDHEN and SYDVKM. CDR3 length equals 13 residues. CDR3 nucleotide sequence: TGTGCCAGCAGCCTCCCGGGAGGGCCTGGGGCTTTCTTT. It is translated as CASSLPGGPGAFF.

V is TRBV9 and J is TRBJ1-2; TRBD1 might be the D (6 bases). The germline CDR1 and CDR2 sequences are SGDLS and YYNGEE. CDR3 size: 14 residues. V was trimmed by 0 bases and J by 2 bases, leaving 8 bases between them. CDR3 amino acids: CASSVAGTNYGYTF. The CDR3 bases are TGTGCCAGCAGCGTAGCGGGGACAAACTATGGCTACACCTTC.

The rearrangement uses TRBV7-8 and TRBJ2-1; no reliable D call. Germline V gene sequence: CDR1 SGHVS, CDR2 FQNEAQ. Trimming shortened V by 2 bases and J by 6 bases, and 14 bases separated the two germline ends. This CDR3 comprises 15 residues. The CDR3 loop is CASSLSSQAINEQFF. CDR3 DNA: TGTGCCAGCAGCTTATCATCCCAGGCAATCAATGAGCAGTTCTTC. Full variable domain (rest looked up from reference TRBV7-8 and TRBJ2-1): GAGVSQSPRYKVAKRGQDVALRCDPISGHVSLFWYQQALGQGPEFLTYFQNEAQLDKSGLPSDRFFAERPEGSVSTLKIQRTQQEDSAVYLCASSLSSQAINEQFFGPGTRLTVL.

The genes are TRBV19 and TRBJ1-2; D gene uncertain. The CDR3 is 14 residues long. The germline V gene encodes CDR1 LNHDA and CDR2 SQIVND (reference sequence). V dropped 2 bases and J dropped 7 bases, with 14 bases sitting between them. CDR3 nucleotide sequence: TGTGCCAGTAGTATATCGGGGAAGTTACTTGGCTACACCTTC. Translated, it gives CASSISGKLLGYTF.

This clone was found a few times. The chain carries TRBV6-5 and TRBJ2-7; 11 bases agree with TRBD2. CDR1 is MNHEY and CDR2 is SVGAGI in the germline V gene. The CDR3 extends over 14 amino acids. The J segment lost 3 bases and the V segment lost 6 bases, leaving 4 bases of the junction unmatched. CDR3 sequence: CASSRTSGHYEQYF. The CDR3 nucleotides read TGTGCCAGCAGCCGGACTAGCGGGCACTACGAGCAGTACTTC.

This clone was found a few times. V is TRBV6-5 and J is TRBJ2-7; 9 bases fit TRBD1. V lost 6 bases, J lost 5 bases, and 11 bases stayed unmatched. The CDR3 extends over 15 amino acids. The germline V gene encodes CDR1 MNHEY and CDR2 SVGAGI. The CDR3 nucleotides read TGTGCCAGCAGCCTCAGCTGGACAGGGGATGACGAGCAGTACTTC. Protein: CASSLSWTGDDEQYF.

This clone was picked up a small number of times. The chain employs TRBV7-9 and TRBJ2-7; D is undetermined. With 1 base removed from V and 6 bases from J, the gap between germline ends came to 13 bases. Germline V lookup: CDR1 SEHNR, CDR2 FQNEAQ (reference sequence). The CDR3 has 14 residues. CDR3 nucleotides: TGTGCCAGCAGCTTAGATCCGAGAGGCTCCGAGCAGTACTTC. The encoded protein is CASSLDPRGSEQYF.

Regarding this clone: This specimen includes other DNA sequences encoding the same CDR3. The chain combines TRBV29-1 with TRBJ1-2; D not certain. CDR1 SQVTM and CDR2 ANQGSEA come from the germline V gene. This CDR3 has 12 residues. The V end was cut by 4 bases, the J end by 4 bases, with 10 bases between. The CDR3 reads CSVGGGSYGYTF. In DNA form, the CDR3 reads TGCAGCGTTGGTGGTGGGAGCTATGGCTACACCTTC.

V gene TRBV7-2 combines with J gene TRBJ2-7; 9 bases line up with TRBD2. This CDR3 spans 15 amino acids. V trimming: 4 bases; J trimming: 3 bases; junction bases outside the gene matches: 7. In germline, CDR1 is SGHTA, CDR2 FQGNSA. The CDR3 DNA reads TGTGCCAGCAGCTCCGGCTTGCGGGAGGGCTACGAGCAGTACTTC. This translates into CASSSGLREGYEQYF.

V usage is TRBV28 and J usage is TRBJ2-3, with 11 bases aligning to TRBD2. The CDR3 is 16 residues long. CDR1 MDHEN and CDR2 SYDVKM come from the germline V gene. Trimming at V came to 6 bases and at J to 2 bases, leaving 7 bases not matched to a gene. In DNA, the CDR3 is TGTGCCAGCAGACGTATAGCGGGAGGGTTCACAGATACGCAGTATTTT. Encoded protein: CASRRIAGGFTDTQYF.